Listed below are T cell receptor beta chains from one sample, sequenced in a study of cytomegalovirus exposure and HLA in healthy donors. TCRdb keeps only in-frame clones here, not all; method: immunoSEQ multiplex PCR. The table records over 90,000 clones, approximately 95% of them present only once. Sequencing was done on a sample of PBMCs. The origin of the receptors is a woman aged 18 to 35 in good health and CMV-seronegative. The CDR3 runs from the conserved cysteine through the conserved F or W. D genes are given only for firm matches. Size is omitted from some rows. Given values are once, few, many or a class for expanded clones.

d_call	v_call	clone_size	j_call	cdr3_length	cdr3_nt	cdr3_aa
TRBD1	TRBV5-1	NA	TRBJ1-3	16	TGCGCCAGCAGCAAAGGACAGGGGGCAAGTGGAAACACCATATATTTT	CASSKGQGASGNTIYF
NA	TRBV5-6	NA	TRBJ2-7	15	TGTGCCAGCAGCCCCGGACTCGGTAGCTCCTACGAGCAGTACTTC	CASSPGLGSSYEQYF
NA	TRBV29-1	NA	TRBJ1-2	13	TGCAGCGTTAGCACAGGGCCGGACTATGGCTACACCTTC	CSVSTGPDYGYTF
TRBD2	TRBV6-5	few	TRBJ2-3	16	TGTGCCAGCAGTTACCGTCCGGGGGGGAGCACAGATACGCAGTATTTT	CASSYRPGGSTDTQYF
NA	TRBV6-5	NA	TRBJ1-2	16	TGTGCCAGCAGTTACCTAACCTCTCGGGGGGCGTCAGGCTACACCTTC	CASSYLTSRGASGYTF
TRBD1	TRBV10-3	once	TRBJ1-2	14	TGTGCCATCAGGGGGGACAGGGAGGACTATGGCTACACCTTC	CAIRGDREDYGYTF
TRBD1	TRBV18	NA	TRBJ1-3	17	TGTGCCAGCTCACCAGTGACAGGGGGTTCCTCTGGAAACACCATATATTTT	CASSPVTGGSSGNTIYF
NA	TRBV5-1	NA	TRBJ1-4	14	TGCGCCAGCAGCTCCCAGGGATGGAATGAAAAACTGTTTTTT	CASSSQGWNEKLFF
NA	TRBV27	NA	TRBJ1-1	11	TGTGCCAGCAAGGAGGCGCGAAGGGCTTTCTTT	CASKEARRAFF
NA	TRBV6-1	NA	TRBJ2-5	14	TGTGCCAGCAGCGGCTGGGGCCCGGAGGAGACCCAGTACTTC	CASSGWGPEETQYF
NA	TRBV7-9	NA	TRBJ2-3	17	TGTGCCAGCAGCCCTAATCTGAGGACCATTAGGGGAGATACGCAGTATTTT	CASSPNLRTIRGDTQYF
TRBD1	TRBV5-1	NA	TRBJ2-1	15	TGCGCCAGCAGCCCAAGGGACAGGGGGTACAATGAGCAGTTCTTC	CASSPRDRGYNEQFF
TRBD1	TRBV11-2	NA	TRBJ1-5	16	TGTGCCAGCAGCCGCTCGACAGGGCAGAGCAATCAGCCCCAGCATTTT	CASSRSTGQSNQPQHF
NA	TRBV7-9	once	TRBJ1-6	12	TGTGCCAGCAGCTTCCCAAATTCACCCCTCCACTTT	CASSFPNSPLHF
TRBD1	TRBV6-5	NA	TRBJ1-1	15	TGTGCCAGCAGTTACTCCGTACAGGGGGGCACTGAAGCTTTCTTT	CASSYSVQGGTEAFF
NA	TRBV19	NA	TRBJ1-1	13	TGTGCCAGTAGTTGGGGAGCTAACACTGAAGCTTTCTTT	CASSWGANTEAFF
TRBD2	TRBV6-5	NA	TRBJ2-1	14	TGTGCCACAGGTCCCAGTAGTACTAGCGGGAGGAAGTTCTTC	CATGPSSTSGRKFF
NA	TRBV11-3	NA	TRBJ1-1	19	TGTGCCAGCAGCTCAGAGACGGTGCCGGGTCGTACGGGGAACACTGAAGCTTTCTTT	CASSSETVPGRTGNTEAFF
NA	TRBV28	NA	TRBJ2-2	18	TGTGCCAGCAGTTTTTCACTAGCTTGGCGGGAAACCACCGGGGAGCTGTTTTTT	CASSFSLAWRETTGELFF
TRBD2	TRBV5-1	NA	TRBJ2-2	15	TGCGCCAGCAGCAACGGACTAGGGGCCACCGGGGAGCTGTTTTTT	CASSNGLGATGELFF
TRBD1	TRBV7-8	NA	TRBJ1-4	16	TGTGCCAGCAGCCCGGACAGGGGGCAGACTAATGAAAAACTGTTTTTT	CASSPDRGQTNEKLFF
NA	TRBV30	NA	TRBJ1-1	13	TGTGCCGGGGAGCCCCTGGAGAACACTGAAGCTTTCTTT	CAGEPLENTEAFF
TRBD2	TRBV30	NA	TRBJ2-1	16	TGTGCCTGGAGTTTCGGCAGCGGGCGGGAGTTTCATGAGCAGTTCTTC	CAWSFGSGREFHEQFF
NA	TRBV21-1	NA	TRBJ2-1	16	TGTGCCAGCAGCGAAGCTAGCGGGAGTTTCTACAATGAGCAGTTCTTC	CASSEASGSFYNEQFF
TRBD1	TRBV9	NA	TRBJ1-2	15	TGTGCCAGCAGCGTAGACGCAGGGGGCGACTATGGCTACACCTTC	CASSVDAGGDYGYTF
TRBD1	TRBV4-3	NA	TRBJ2-6	16	TGCGCCAGCAGCCAACTACAGGGGACTGGGGCCAACGTCCTGACTTTC	CASSQLQGTGANVLTF
NA	TRBV9	NA	TRBJ2-2	15	TGTGCCAGCAGCGTAGACCCTAGCGTCACCGGGGAGCTGTTTTTT	CASSVDPSVTGELFF
TRBD1	TRBV2	NA	TRBJ1-3	16	TGTGCCATACACAGGACAGGGATATTCTCTGGAAACACCATATATTTT	CAIHRTGIFSGNTIYF
TRBD1	TRBV7-2	NA	TRBJ2-7	15	TGTGCCAGCAGCTTAGAGGGGACAGGCTCCTACGAGCAGTACTTC	CASSLEGTGSYEQYF
TRBD2	TRBV5-4	NA	TRBJ2-5	16	TGTGCCAGCAGCCCACGACTAGCGGGGGGACAAGAGACCCAGTACTTC	CASSPRLAGGQETQYF
NA	TRBV30	once	TRBJ1-1	13	TGTGCCTGGAGTGTCGGTGGGAACACTGAAGCTTTCTTT	CAWSVGGNTEAFF
TRBD2	TRBV6-1	NA	TRBJ2-5	14	TGTGCCAGCCGAGGGCTAGCGGGGGAAAAGACCCAGTACTTC	CASRGLAGEKTQYF
NA	TRBV4-1	NA	TRBJ2-3	16	TGCGCCAGCAGCCGCGTGGGTGGAGGAATCACAGATACGCAGTATTTT	CASSRVGGGITDTQYF
NA	TRBV7-9	NA	TRBJ2-5	14	TGTGCCAGCAACCCGGGACTTGTTCAAGAGACCCAGTACTTC	CASNPGLVQETQYF
TRBD2	TRBV4-1	NA	TRBJ2-1	15	TGCGCCAGCGCCCCTGGACTAGCGGGAGTAGATGAGCAGTTCTTC	CASAPGLAGVDEQFF
NA	TRBV5-1	NA	TRBJ2-3	15	TGCGCCAGCAGCTTGGACAGCAAGGGGACAGATACGCAGTATTTT	CASSLDSKGTDTQYF
TRBD2	TRBV5-1	once	TRBJ2-2	17	TGCGCCAGCAGGGAGGGGAGCGGGAGGCACGACGGCGGGGAGCTGTTTTTT	CASREGSGRHDGGELFF
TRBD1	TRBV30	NA	TRBJ2-3	15	TGTGCCTGGGTCCTAAGGGGGCGAAGCACAGATACGCAGTATTTT	CAWVLRGRSTDTQYF
NA	TRBV4-1	NA	TRBJ1-5	15	TGCGCCAGCAGCCACCCACCTGACAGTAATCAGCCCCAGCATTTT	CASSHPPDSNQPQHF
NA	TRBV18	NA	TRBJ1-1	13	TGTGCCAGCTCACCCTCACAGGGCACTGAAGCTTTCTTT	CASSPSQGTEAFF
TRBD2	TRBV6-6	NA	TRBJ2-1	15	TGTGCCAGCAGTTACTCGAGTAGCGGGAGCTATGAGCAGTTCTTC	CASSYSSSGSYEQFF
NA	TRBV18	NA	TRBJ2-7	16	TGTGCCAGCTCACCACCGAACAGGGGACTCTCCTACGAGCAGTACTTC	CASSPPNRGLSYEQYF
NA	TRBV5-1	NA	TRBJ2-7	13	TGCGCCAGCAGCTTGTTCGGGGGGCAGGAGCAGTACTTC	CASSLFGGQEQYF